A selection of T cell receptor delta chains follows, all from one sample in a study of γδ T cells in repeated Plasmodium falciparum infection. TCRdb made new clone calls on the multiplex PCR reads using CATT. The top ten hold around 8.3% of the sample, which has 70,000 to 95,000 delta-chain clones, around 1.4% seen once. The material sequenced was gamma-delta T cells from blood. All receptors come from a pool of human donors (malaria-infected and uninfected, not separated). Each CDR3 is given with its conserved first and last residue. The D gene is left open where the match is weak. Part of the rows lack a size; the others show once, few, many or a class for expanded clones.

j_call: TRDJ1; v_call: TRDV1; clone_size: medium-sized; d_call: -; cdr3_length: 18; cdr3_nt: TGTGCTCTTGGGGACCTACCCCTATTCTATTTGTACACCGATAAACTCATCTTT; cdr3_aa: CALGDLPLFYLYTDKLIF
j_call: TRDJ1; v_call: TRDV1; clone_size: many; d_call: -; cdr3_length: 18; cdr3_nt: TGTGCTCTTGGGGAGAGAAAATGGCTGGGATCCTACACCGATAAACTCATCTTT; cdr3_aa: CALGERKWLGSYTDKLIF
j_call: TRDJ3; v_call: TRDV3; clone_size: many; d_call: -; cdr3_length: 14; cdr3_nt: TGTGCCTTTTCACTAAGTTGGGACACCCGACAGATGTTTTTC; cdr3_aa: CAFSLSWDTRQMFF
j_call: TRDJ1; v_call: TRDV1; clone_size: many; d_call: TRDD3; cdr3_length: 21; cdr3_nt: TGTGCTCTTGGGGAATTGCCTCCCCCCCCCTGGGGGATGGACTACACCGATAAACTCATCTTT; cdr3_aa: CALGELPPPPWGMDYTDKLIF
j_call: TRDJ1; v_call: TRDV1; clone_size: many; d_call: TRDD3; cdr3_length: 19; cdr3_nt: TGTGCTCTTGGGGAAACCCTCGTCAGGGGGATAGGGTACACCGATAAACTCATCTTT; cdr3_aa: CALGETLVRGIGYTDKLIF
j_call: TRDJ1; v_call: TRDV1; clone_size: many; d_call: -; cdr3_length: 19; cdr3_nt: TGTGCTCTTGGGGAGATATCCTACGTGGGATTCGAGTACACCGATAAACTCATCTTT; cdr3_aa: CALGEISYVGFEYTDKLIF
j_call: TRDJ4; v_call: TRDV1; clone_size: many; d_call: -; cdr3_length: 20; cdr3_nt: TGTGCTCTTGGGGAACTCTCCCTAACGGGGCCTCGCCGCATTTTCAGACCCCTGATCTTT; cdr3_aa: CALGELSLTGPRRIFRPLIF
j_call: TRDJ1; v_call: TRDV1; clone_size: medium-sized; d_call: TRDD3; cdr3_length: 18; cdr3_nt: TGTGCTCTTGGGGAACTTCCGGTGGGGGACGACTACACCGATAAACTCATCTTT; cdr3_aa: CALGELPVGDDYTDKLIF
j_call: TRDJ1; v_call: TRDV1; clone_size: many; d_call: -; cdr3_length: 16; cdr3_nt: TGTGCTCTTGGGGAACAACCTCTACTGTACACCGATAAACTCATCTTT; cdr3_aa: CALGEQPLLYTDKLIF
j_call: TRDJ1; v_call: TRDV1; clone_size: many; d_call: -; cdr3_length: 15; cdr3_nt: TGTGCTCTTGGGACAGCTCGGCTATGGACCGATAAACTCATCTTT; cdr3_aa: CALGTARLWTDKLIF
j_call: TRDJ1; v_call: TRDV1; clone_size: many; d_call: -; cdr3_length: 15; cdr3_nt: TGTGCTCTTGGGGAACTCGTCCGGGAAACCGATAAACTCATCTTT; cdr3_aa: CALGELVRETDKLIF
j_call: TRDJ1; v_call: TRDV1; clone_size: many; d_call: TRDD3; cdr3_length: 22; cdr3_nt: TGTGCTCTTGGGGAAAGTCTTTGGGATCGATTGGGGGATACCACAAAGGGCGATAAACTCATCTTT; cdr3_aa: CALGESLWDRLGDTTKGDKLIF
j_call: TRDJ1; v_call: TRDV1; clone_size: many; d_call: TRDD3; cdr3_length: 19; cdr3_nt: TGTGCTCTTGGGGAACTATGTGCTCCCCCTGGGGATACGCCCGATAAACTCATCTTT; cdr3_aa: CALGELCAPPGDTPDKLIF
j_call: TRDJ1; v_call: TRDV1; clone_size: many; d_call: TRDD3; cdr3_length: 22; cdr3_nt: TGTGCTCTTGGGGAAGATCGACGCTCCCTGTACTGGGGGATACGCCTCACCGATAAACTCATCTTT; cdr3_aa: CALGEDRRSLYWGIRLTDKLIF
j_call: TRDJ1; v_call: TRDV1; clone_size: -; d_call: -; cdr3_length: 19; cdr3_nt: TGTGCTCTTGGGGAACAATTCGGGGGGACCAGCTTGGACACCGATAAACTCATCTTT; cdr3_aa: CALGEQFGGTSLDTDKLIF
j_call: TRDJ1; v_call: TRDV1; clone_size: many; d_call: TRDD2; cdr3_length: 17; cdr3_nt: TGTGCTCTTGGGGAAGACCTTCCTCGTCTTTCGGACAGAAAACTCATCTTT; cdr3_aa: CALGEDLPRLSDRKLIF
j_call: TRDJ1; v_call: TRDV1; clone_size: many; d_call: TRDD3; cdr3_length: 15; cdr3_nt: TGTGCTCTTGGGGAACCGCTTGGGGGACCCGATAAACTCATCTTT; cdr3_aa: CALGEPLGGPDKLIF
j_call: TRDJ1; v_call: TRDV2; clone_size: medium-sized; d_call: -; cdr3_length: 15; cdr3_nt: -; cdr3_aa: CACDLWGIRTDKLIF
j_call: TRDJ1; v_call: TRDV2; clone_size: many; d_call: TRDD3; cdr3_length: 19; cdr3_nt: TGTGCCTGTGACCCCTTACCATATGTACTGGGGAGTCGGGAACACGAACTCATCTTT; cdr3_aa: CACDPLPYVLGSREHELIF
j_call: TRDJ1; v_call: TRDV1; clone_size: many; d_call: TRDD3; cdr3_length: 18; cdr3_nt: TGTGCTCTTGGGGAAAGTGCCTACGGCCGATGGGGGACTCTTAAACTCATCTTT; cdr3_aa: CALGESAYGRWGTLKLIF
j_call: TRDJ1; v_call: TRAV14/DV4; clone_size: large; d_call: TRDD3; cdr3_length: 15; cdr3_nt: TGTTCCTCAACTGGGGGATCTTCGTACACCGATAAACTCATCTTT; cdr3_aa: CSSTGGSSYTDKLIF
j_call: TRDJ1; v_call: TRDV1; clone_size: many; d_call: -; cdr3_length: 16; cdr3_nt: TGTGCTCTTGGGGAACTAAGGTGGGGGGTCATCGATAAACTCATCTTT; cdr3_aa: CALGELRWGVIDKLIF
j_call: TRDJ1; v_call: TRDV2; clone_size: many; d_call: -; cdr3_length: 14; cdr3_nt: TGTGCCTGTGACACCGTTTCTAACACCGATAAACTCATCTTT; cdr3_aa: CACDTVSNTDKLIF
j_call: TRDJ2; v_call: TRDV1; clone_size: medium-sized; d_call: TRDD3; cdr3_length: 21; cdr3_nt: TGTGCTCTTGGGGAACTGTCCCTACGGGGGTGGGGGAGTGCTTTGACAGCACAACTCTTCTTT; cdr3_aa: CALGELSLRGWGSALTAQLFF
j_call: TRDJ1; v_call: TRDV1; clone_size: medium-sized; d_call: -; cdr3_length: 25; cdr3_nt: TGTGCTCTTGGGGAACTGTTGACAGCCCTACCCGGTGTACTGGAGGTCACACTGTACACCGATAAACTCATCTTT; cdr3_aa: CALGELLTALPGVLEVTLYTDKLIF
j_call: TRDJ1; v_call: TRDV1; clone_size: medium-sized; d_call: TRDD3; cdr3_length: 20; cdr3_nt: TGTGCTCTTGGGGGACGGAGCTGGGGGGTACGCGTTGTTTGGGCCGATAAACTCATCTTT; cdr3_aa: CALGGRSWGVRVVWADKLIF
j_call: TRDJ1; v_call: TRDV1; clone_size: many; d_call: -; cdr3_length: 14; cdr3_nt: TGTGCTCTTGGGGAACTGGCCCGGCTGGGTCGGCTCATCTTT; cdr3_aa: CALGELARLGRLIF
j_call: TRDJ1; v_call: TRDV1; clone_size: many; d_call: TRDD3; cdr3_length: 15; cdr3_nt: TGTGCTCTTGGGGAACTGGGGGATGGGGGCGATAAACTCATCTTT; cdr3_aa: CALGELGDGGDKLIF